This T cell receptor beta chain appears in the sequencing data of a study of OX40 agonist ivuxolimab in advanced cancers. The study, taken as a whole, reports: Researchers did not determine the expanded peripheral T cells' antigen specificity. CD4+ and CD8+ blood T cells expanded clonally by week 6 at 0.1 to 3.0 mg/kg.

Per germline, CDR1 SGHAT and CDR2 FQNNGV. The CDR3 runs 15 residues. Trimming at V came to 3 bases and at J to 1 base, leaving 2 bases not matched to a gene. Libraries were prepared by immunoSEQ multiplex PCR; TCRdb keeps only in-frame clonotypes and omits some of them. The sample has around 120,000 clones, around 87% seen once. Worth noting for this clone: Its target is not known.

Sequenced here: CD4+ or CD8+ T cells sorted from blood, sampled in a trial of the OX40 agonist ivuxolimab. This TCR came from an adult with an advanced solid tumor such as melanoma, head and neck, liver or kidney cancer. The chain couples TRBV11-2 to TRBJ1-1, with 10 bases fitting TRBD1. CDR3 nucleotides: TGTGCCAGCAGCTTGAGGACAGGGGGGAACACTGAAGCTTTCTTT. This translates into CASSLRTGGNTEAFF.